The subject of this entry is one TCR beta chain. The time point denotes: newly diagnosed GD, antithyroid drugs for less than 3 months. RNA isolated from PBMCs was used to make the TCR library. Recruitment took place at an endocrinology department in Xi'an, China. This entry comes from a study of regulatory T cells in long-lasting Graves disease. Across the whole study: Antithyroid drug intake by newly diagnosed Graves' patients had lasted under 3 months.

Combining iRepertoire HTBI primers with Arm-PCR of CDR3 regions, the authors built TCR beta libraries. TCRdb reanalysed the multiplex PCR reads using MiXCR and keeps one entry per CDR3 protein. There are approximately 480,000 distinct CDR3 sequences in the sample; roughly 16% occur only once, and 9% to 15% lies in the top ten. This sample was also put to use in a study of T cells in Graves' hyperthyroidism and ophthalmopathy. From that paper: The TCR CDR3 was amplified in a first-round RT-PCR using the HTBI primer set.

The source material was peripheral blood mononuclear cells (PBMCs), sampled at new diagnosis, from a patient treated with antithyroid drugs. The sequence derives from a man in his forties with Graves disease.

Written as DNA, the CDR3 is TGTGCCAGCTCACCACTGGTTTCGCGATCGAGGGATACGCAGTATTTT. Translating gives CASSPLVSRSRDTQYF. The chain joins TRBV18 to TRBJ2-3; no clear D. The CDR3 is 16 residues long. V shed 1 base and J shed 6 bases, with 17 bases lying between them. CDR1 and CDR2 (germline): KGHSH, LQKENI.